This T cell receptor beta chain originates from a study of blood T cell repertoires in COVID-19. As processed by the authors: Estimation of nucleated cell counts was performed using reference gene primer amplification. Repertoires were generated with immunoSEQ multiplex PCR, while TCRdb's copy carries only in-frame clones and drops some. V, J and clone size are taken as reported in that table, and D and trimming were inferred from the DNA itself. The sample includes around 260,000 clones, 70% to 90% seen only once; the top ten take 3.5% to 5.5%. The length of the CDR3 is 15 residues. Unmatched junction bases numbered 7, after V lost 0 bases and J lost 7 bases. CDR1 is GTSNPN, CDR2 SVGIG, per germline (reference sequence).

The sequencing input was peripheral blood. The sequence was obtained from a man between 60 and 75 years old who had recovered from COVID-19. The chain carries TRBV30 and TRBJ1-4, with TRBD1 identical over 8 bases. The CDR3: CAWSVPGGAFEKLFF. The CDR3 region has the DNA TGTGCCTGGAGTGTTCCAGGGGGCGCGTTTGAAAAACTGTTTTTT.